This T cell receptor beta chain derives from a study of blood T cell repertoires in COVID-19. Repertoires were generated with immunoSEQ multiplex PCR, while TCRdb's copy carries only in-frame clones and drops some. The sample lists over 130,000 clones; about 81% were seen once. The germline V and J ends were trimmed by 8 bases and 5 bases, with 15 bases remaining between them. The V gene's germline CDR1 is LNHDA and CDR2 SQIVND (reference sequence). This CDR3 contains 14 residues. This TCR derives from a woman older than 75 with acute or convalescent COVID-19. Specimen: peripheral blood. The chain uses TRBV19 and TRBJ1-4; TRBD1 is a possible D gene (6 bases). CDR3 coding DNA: TGTGCCAGTCATGAGGACAGAACAAATGAAAAACTGTTTTTT. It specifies CASHEDRTNEKLFF. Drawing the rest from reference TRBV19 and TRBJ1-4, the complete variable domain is DGGITQSPKYLFRKEGQNVTLSCEQNLNHDAMYWYRQDPGQGLRLIYYSQIVNDFQKGDIAEGYSVSREKKESFPLTVTSAQKNPTAFYLCASHEDRTNEKLFFGSGTQLSVL.